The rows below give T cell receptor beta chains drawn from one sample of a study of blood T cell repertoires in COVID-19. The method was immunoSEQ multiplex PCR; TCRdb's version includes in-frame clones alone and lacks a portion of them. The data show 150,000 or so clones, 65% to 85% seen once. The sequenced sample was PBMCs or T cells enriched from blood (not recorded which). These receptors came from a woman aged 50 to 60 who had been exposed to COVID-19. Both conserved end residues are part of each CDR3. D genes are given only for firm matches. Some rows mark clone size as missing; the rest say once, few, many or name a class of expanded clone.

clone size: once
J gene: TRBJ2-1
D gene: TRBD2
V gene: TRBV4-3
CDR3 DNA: TGCGCCAGCAGCCGAGTAGCGGGGGGCACCTCCTACAATGAGCAGTTCTTC
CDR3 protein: CASSRVAGGTSYNEQFF

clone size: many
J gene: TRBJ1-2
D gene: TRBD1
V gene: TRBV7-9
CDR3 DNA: TGTGCCACAGATCGGACAGGGGAGGTCGATGGCTACACCTTC
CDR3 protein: CATDRTGEVDGYTF

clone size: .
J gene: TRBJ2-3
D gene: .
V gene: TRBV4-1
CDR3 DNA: TGCGCCAGCAGCCACCGAGGGCCACATAACACAGATACGCAGTATTTT
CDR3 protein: CASSHRGPHNTDTQYF

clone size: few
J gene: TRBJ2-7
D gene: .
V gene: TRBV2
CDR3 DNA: TGTGCCAGCAATATGGACAGCTCCTACGAGCAGTACTTC
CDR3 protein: CASNMDSSYEQYF

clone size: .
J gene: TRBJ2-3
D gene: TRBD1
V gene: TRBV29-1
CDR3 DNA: TGCAGCGTTGACACAGGGGGAAGAGATACGCAGTATTTT
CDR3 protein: CSVDTGGRDTQYF

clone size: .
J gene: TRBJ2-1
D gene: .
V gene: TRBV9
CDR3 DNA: TGTGCCAGCAGCGTAGGGACAGCTTACAATGAGCAGTTCTTC
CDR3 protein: CASSVGTAYNEQFF

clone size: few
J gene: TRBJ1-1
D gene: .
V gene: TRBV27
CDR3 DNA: TGTGCCAGCTGGCCCCTCAGGGAAGGCACTGAAGCTTTCTTT
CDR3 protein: CASWPLREGTEAFF

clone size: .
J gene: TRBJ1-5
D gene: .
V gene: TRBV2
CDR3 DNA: TGTGCCAGCAATTTCGACAGTAGCAATCAGCCCCAGCATTTT
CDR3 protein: CASNFDSSNQPQHF

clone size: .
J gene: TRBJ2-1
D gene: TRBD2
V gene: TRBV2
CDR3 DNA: TGTCCCCGCAGTGAAGACGGGGGGGGACTAGCGGGAGGGCCATCCCACAATGAGCAGTTCTTC
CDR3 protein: CPRSEDGGGLAGGPSHNEQFF

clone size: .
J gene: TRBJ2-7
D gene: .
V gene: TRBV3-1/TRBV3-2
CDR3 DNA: TGTGCCAGCAGCCAAGATGACAGCGAATCCTACGAGCAGTACTTC
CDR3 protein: CASSQDDSESYEQYF

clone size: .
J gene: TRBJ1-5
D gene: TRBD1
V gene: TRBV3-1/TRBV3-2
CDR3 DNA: TGTGCCAGCAGCCCGACAGGGGGTAATCAGCCCCAGCATTTT
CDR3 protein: CASSPTGGNQPQHF

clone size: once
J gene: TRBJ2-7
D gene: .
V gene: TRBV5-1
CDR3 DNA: TGCGCCAGCAGCCCCACAGGGCACGAGCAGTACTTC
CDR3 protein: CASSPTGHEQYF

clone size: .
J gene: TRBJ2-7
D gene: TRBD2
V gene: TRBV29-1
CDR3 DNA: TGCAGCGTAAGACTAGCGGCCTACGAGCAGTACTTC
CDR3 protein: CSVRLAAYEQYF

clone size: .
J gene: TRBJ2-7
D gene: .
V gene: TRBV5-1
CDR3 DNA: TGCGCCAGCAGCTTTCCTAGCTCCTACGAGCAGTACTTC
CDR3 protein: CASSFPSSYEQYF

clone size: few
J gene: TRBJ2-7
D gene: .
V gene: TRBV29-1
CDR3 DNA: TGCAGCGTTAGGCCAGGGATAGGCACCTACGAGCAGTACTTC
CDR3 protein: CSVRPGIGTYEQYF

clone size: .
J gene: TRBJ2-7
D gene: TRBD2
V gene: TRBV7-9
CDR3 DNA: TGTGCCAGCAGCTCCGGACTAGCGGGTCCGTACGAGCAGTACTTC
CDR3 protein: CASSSGLAGPYEQYF

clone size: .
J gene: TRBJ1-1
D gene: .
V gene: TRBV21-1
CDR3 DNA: TGTGCCAGCAGCAAGGGGGGGAATGAAGCTTTCTTT
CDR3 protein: CASSKGGNEAFF

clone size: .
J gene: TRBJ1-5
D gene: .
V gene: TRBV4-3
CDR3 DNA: TGCGCCAGCAGCCAAGATGGGCAGGGCAATCAGCCCCAGCATTTT
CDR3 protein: CASSQDGQGNQPQHF

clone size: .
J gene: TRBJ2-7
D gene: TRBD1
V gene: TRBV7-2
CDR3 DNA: TGTGCCAGCAGCGGAAGGACAGGGTTCTACGAGCAGTACTTC
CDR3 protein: CASSGRTGFYEQYF

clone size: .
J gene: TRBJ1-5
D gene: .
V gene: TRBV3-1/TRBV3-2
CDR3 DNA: TGTGCCAGCAGCCAAGAACCCCCAGAGGGCAATCAGCCCCAGCATTTT
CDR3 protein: CASSQEPPEGNQPQHF

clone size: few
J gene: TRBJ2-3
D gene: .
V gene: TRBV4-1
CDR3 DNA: TGCGCCAGCAGCCAAGAAAGGGGGTCGGGGACAGATACGCAGTATTTT
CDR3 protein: CASSQERGSGTDTQYF

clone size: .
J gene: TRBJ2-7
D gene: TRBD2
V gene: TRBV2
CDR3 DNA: TGTGCCAGCAGGGACCCCTATCTAGCGGGAGATTCCTACGAGCAGTACTTC
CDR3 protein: CASRDPYLAGDSYEQYF

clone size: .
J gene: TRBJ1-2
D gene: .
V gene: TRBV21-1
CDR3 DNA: TGTGCCAGCAGCAAAGTTCGGGGGGCAGACTATGGCTACACCTTC
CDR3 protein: CASSKVRGADYGYTF

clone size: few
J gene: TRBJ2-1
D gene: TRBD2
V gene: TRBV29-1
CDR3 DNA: TGCAGCGTTGTAGCAGCGGGGGGTACGGTTGAGCAGTTCTTC
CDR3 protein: CSVVAAGGTVEQFF

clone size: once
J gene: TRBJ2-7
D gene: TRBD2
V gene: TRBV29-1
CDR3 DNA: TGCAGCGTTGAAGAAGGGACTAGCGGTTTTTCCTCCTACGAGCAGTACTTC
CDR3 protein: CSVEEGTSGFSSYEQYF

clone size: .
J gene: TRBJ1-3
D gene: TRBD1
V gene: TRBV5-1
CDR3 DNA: TGCGCCAGCAGCGTAGCCGGGACAGGGGTCTTCTCTGGAAACACCATATATTTT
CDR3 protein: CASSVAGTGVFSGNTIYF

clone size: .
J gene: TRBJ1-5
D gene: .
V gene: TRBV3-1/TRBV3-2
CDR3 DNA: TGTGCCAGCAGCCAATGGCCTTCGGGGCCCCAGCATTTT
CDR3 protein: CASSQWPSGPQHF

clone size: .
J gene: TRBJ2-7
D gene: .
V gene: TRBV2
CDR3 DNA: TGTGCCAGCAGTGAAATCCCCTCTGACATAGCGCCCTACGAGCAGTACTTC
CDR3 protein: CASSEIPSDIAPYEQYF

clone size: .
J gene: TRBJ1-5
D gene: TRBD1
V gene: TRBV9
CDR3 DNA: TGTGCCAGCAGCGTAGGACAAGGGGGCTATAGCAATCAGCCCCAGCATTTT
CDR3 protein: CASSVGQGGYSNQPQHF

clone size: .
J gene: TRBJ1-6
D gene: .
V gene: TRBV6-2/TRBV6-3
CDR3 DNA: TGTGCCAGCAGCTATTCAGGGATGGGAACGAATTCACCCCTCCACTTT
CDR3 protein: CASSYSGMGTNSPLHF

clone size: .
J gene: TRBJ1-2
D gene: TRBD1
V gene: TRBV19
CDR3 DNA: TGTGCCAGTAGTATCTTTCCAGGGGGCGGCTATGGCTACACCTTC
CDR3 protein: CASSIFPGGGYGYTF

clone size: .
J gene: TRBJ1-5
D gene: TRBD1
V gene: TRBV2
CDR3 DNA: TGTGCCAGCAGCGGCCGGGACAGGGGAGATCAGCCCCAGCATTTT
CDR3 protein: CASSGRDRGDQPQHF

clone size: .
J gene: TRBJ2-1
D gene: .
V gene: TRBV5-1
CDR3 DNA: TGCGCCAGCAGCTTGGCCAAATTCTCCGCAGTCCTCGCATACAATGAGCAGTTCTTC
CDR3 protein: CASSLAKFSAVLAYNEQFF

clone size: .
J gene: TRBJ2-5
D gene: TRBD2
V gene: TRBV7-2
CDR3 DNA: TGTGCCAGCAGCGGCCGTGCGGGAGGGGGGCAGACCCAGTACTTC
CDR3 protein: CASSGRAGGGQTQYF